Listed below are T cell receptor beta chains from one sample, sequenced in a study of T cell responses to AZD1222 COVID-19 vaccine. Method: immunoSEQ multiplex PCR; TCRdb's copy keeps in-frame clones and lacks some. This table holds 150,000 to 180,000 clones, over 70% found once. The input for sequencing was peripheral blood, taken 28 days after the second AZD1222 dose. The receptor set was obtained from an adult who received the AZD1222 COVID-19 vaccine. Each CDR3 is given with its conserved first and last residue. A D gene is named only where the DNA matches it firmly. Clone size is shown for a subset of rows, as once, few, many or a class of expanded clone.

d_call clone_size j_call v_call cdr3_aa cdr3_nt
TRBD1 - TRBJ1-2 TRBV6-5 CARQGADGYTF TGTGCCAGACAGGGGGCTGATGGCTACACCTTC
- - TRBJ2-2 TRBV5-1 CASSLGSGYTGELFF TGCGCCAGCAGCTTGGGTTCAGGGTACACCGGGGAGCTGTTTTTT
- many TRBJ1-3 TRBV6-4 CASSDGYTIYF TGTGCCAGCAGTGACGGTTACACCATATATTTT
- - TRBJ2-3 TRBV28 CASRPDRIDTDTQYF TGTGCCAGCAGGCCCGACAGGATAGATACAGATACGCAGTATTTT
- - TRBJ1-1 TRBV20-1 CSARRREAFF TGCAGTGCTAGACGGCGTGAAGCTTTCTTT
- few TRBJ2-1 TRBV7-2 CASSLGITYNEQFF TGTGCCAGCAGCTTAGGTATAACCTACAATGAGCAGTTCTTC
- once TRBJ2-7 TRBV28 CASSPGSNYEQYF TGTGCCAGCAGCCCAGGGAGCAACTACGAGCAGTACTTC
- - TRBJ1-2 TRBV7-9 CASSLAVPGDMNYGYTF TGTGCCAGCAGCTTAGCGGTACCAGGAGACATGAACTATGGCTACACCTTC
- once TRBJ1-2 TRBV21-1 CASSKIRGEGGYTF TGTGCCAGCAGCAAAATCAGGGGCGAGGGTGGCTACACCTTC
- - TRBJ2-3 TRBV18 CASSPGTDTQYF TGTGCCAGCTCACCCGGCACAGATACGCAGTATTTT
- - TRBJ2-4 TRBV7-9 CASSWIQGTKNIQYF TGTGCCAGCAGCTGGATACAGGGAACCAAAAACATTCAGTACTTC
TRBD2 - TRBJ2-7 TRBV15 CATSRVFKSSGTYEQYF TGTGCCACCAGCAGAGTGTTTAAGTCTAGCGGGACCTACGAGCAGTACTTC
- - TRBJ1-2 TRBV25-1 CASSELGYGYTF TGTGCCAGCAGTGAATTGGGGTATGGCTACACCTTC
- - TRBJ1-2 TRBV3-1/TRBV3-2 CASSRSSGGSYGYTF TGTGCCAGCAGCCGGTCCTCTGGAGGGAGCTATGGCTACACCTTC
TRBD2 - TRBJ2-5 TRBV5-1 CASSSTSGPQETQYF TGCGCCAGCAGCTCCACTAGCGGACCACAAGAGACCCAGTACTTC
TRBD2 - TRBJ2-1 TRBV7-2 CASSLALSGIYNEQFF TGTGCCAGCAGCTTAGCGCTCAGCGGGATATACAATGAGCAGTTCTTC
TRBD1 - TRBJ1-5 TRBV18 CASSPGQGAIDQPQHF TGTGCCAGCTCACCTGGACAGGGGGCGATCGATCAGCCCCAGCATTTT
TRBD1 once TRBJ1-2 TRBV3-1/TRBV3-2 CASSRGDRALSF TGTGCCAGCAGCCGAGGGGACAGGGCCCTGAGCTTC
- - TRBJ2-7 TRBV6-5 CATLSRTGSYEQYF TGTGCCACCTTGAGTAGGACGGGGTCCTACGAGCAGTACTTC
- - TRBJ2-7 TRBV6-2/TRBV6-3 CASSYSPSGAGRSSYEQYF TGTGCCAGCAGTTACTCCCCCAGCGGAGCGGGTAGGAGCTCCTACGAGCAGTACTTC
- - TRBJ2-7 TRBV9 CASSVGVTSGTSYEQYF TGTGCCAGCAGCGTAGGAGTAACGTCGGGCACCTCCTACGAGCAGTACTTC
TRBD1 - TRBJ2-3 TRBV7-3 CASSPSGQGTDTQYF TGTGCCAGCAGCCCTTCGGGACAGGGGACAGATACGCAGTATTTT
TRBD2 once TRBJ2-1 TRBV6-2/TRBV6-3 CASSETSGRGGEQFF TGTGCCAGCAGTGAGACTAGCGGGAGGGGCGGTGAGCAGTTCTTC
- - TRBJ1-6 TRBV7-2 CASSLYGWESSYNSPLHF TGTGCCAGCAGCTTGTACGGCTGGGAAAGCTCCTATAATTCACCCCTCCACTTT
- - TRBJ1-1 TRBV3-1/TRBV3-2 CASSHGGWATEAFF TGTGCCAGCAGCCACGGGGGCTGGGCCACTGAAGCTTTCTTT
TRBD1 - TRBJ2-7 TRBV27 CASSPGQVGTYEQYF TGTGCCAGCAGCCCCGGACAGGTTGGGACCTACGAGCAGTACTTC
TRBD1 - TRBJ2-3 TRBV28 CASSRQGATDTQYF TGTGCCAGCAGTAGACAGGGAGCCACAGATACGCAGTATTTT
- - TRBJ2-6 TRBV19 CASRTVGSGANVLTF TGTGCCAGTCGAACAGTCGGCTCTGGGGCCAACGTCCTGACTTTC
- - TRBJ1-1 TRBV19 CASSIGGTVLFF TGTGCCAGTAGTATAGGAGGTACAGTTCTCTTTTTT
- - TRBJ2-1 TRBV5-1 CASSQSGNEQFF TGCGCCAGCAGCCAGAGCGGGAATGAGCAGTTCTTC
- once TRBJ2-7 TRBV7-8 CASTRGVEQYF TGTGCCAGCACCCGCGGCGTGGAGCAGTACTTC
TRBD2 - TRBJ2-2 TRBV5-1 CASSVTRLAGPTGELFF TGCGCCAGCAGCGTGACCAGACTAGCGGGACCGACCGGGGAGCTGTTTTTT
- - TRBJ2-7 TRBV18 CASSPGAPRDEQYF TGTGCCAGCTCACCCGGGGCACCTCGGGACGAGCAGTACTTC
TRBD2 - TRBJ2-2 TRBV10-2 CASGLGGSGELFF TGCGCCAGCGGACTGGGGGGGTCCGGGGAGCTGTTTTTT
- - TRBJ2-1 TRBV7-7 CASSLEYYNEQFF TGTGCTAGCAGCTTAGAGTACTACAATGAGCAGTTCTTC
TRBD1 - TRBJ2-7 TRBV5-1 CASSLGGTALYEQYF TGCGCCAGCAGCTTGGGTGGGACAGCACTTTACGAGCAGTACTTC
- - TRBJ1-1 TRBV19 CASREGGFTEAFF TGTGCCAGCAGAGAAGGGGGGTTCACTGAAGCTTTCTTT
TRBD1 - TRBJ2-7 TRBV2 CASSGTGTYEQYF TGTGCCAGCAGTGGGACAGGAACCTACGAGCAGTACTTC
TRBD1 - TRBJ2-5 TRBV4-3 CASSQNPPGQGWQETQYF TGCGCCAGCAGCCAAAACCCCCCGGGACAGGGATGGCAAGAGACCCAGTACTTC
- few TRBJ1-2 TRBV11-2 CASSLDQWDYGYTF TGTGCCAGCAGCTTAGATCAGTGGGACTATGGCTACACCTTC
TRBD2 - TRBJ2-3 TRBV6-1 CASSEGLAGATQYF TGTGCCAGCAGTGAGGGACTAGCGGGAGCAACGCAGTATTTT